Listed below are T cell receptor beta chains from one sample, sequenced in a study of T cell repertoires in cytomegalovirus infection. No antigen is known for these receptors. One entry per CDR3 protein results from TCRdb running MiXCR on the reads. Here the sample spans some 920,000 distinct CDR3 sequences, roughly 31% being singletons. The sample in question was cultured CD8+ T cells from PBMCs, obtained from culture after CMV antigen stimulation. The origin of the receptors is a human donor in good health (CMV status not recorded). Some clones in this sample may be carry-over from other donors' samples. The CDR3 runs from the conserved cysteine through the conserved F or W. D genes are given only for firm matches. A clone size is listed for some rows: how often the clone was seen (once, few, many), or a class if it is expanded.

abundance | j_gene | v_gene | d_gene | CDR3nt | CDR3aa
few | TRBJ2-5 | TRBV10-3 | TRBD2 | TGTGCCATCAGTGAGTCGGCGGGGGGGCCTGAGACCCAGTACTTC | CAISESAGGPETQYF
many | TRBJ1-1 | TRBV7-2 | TRBD1 | TGTGCCAGCAGCTTGCGGACAGGAGTGAACACTGAAGCTTTCTTT | CASSLRTGVNTEAFF
few | TRBJ2-1 | TRBV14 | - | TGTGCCAGCAGCCAAGACAGGGACTTAGACAATGAGCAGTTCTTC | CASSQDRDLDNEQFF
- | TRBJ1-4 | TRBV11-2 | TRBD1 | TGTGCCAGCAGCGCCGGACAGGGAGAAGGTGAAAAACTGTTTTTT | CASSAGQGEGEKLFF
many | TRBJ2-3 | TRBV7-6 | - | TGTGCCAGCAGTCCCAGTTCCGGATTTGTGGAAGATACGCAGTATTTT | CASSPSSGFVEDTQYF
- | TRBJ2-5 | TRBV12-3/TRBV12-4 | TRBD2 | TGTGCCAGCAGTTTTCGGGCGGGGACTATTGAAGAGACCCAGTACTTC | CASSFRAGTIEETQYF
- | TRBJ1-2 | TRBV2 | - | TGTGCCAGCAATTCGGACAGCTCCTATGGCTACACCTTC | CASNSDSSYGYTF
few | TRBJ1-2 | TRBV27 | TRBD1 | TGTGCCAGCAGTTTTCAACGACAGGGTGGTGGCTACACCTTC | CASSFQRQGGGYTF
- | TRBJ2-1 | TRBV27 | - | TGTGCCAGCAGTTTCAGCTTATACAATGAGCAGTTCTTC | CASSFSLYNEQFF
few | TRBJ2-7 | TRBV12-3/TRBV12-4 | TRBD2 | TGTGCCAGCAGTTCTCCCTCTAGCGGGGGCTTCGCCTACGAGCAGTACTTC | CASSSPSSGGFAYEQYF
- | TRBJ1-5 | TRBV6-6 | - | TGTGCCAGCAGTTATCGAGACGAAAGCAATCAGCCCCAGCATTTT | CASSYRDESNQPQHF
- | TRBJ1-2 | TRBV6-6 | - | TGTGCCAGCAGTTTCGGACGGACTTTCGATGGCTACACCTTC | CASSFGRTFDGYTF